This TCR beta chain was observed in a study of regulatory T cells in long-lasting Graves disease. The CDR3 has 16 residues. From germline, CDR1 is DFQATT and CDR2 SNEGSKA (reference sequence). Trimming removed 1 base from V and 4 bases from J; junction bases left unmatched: 8. Libraries of TCR beta came from iRepertoire HTBI primers plus Arm-PCR of CDR3 regions. Authors' methods: Analysis of the samples identified around 64 TRBV and 14 TRBJ segments. TCRdb used MiXCR to reprocess the multiplex PCR reads, holding one entry per CDR3 protein. The V and J calls shown here were made by TCRdb, not taken from the authors' results. The repertoire consists of hundreds of thousands of distinct CDR3 sequences, with roughly 15% occurring once and the leading ten covering roughly 18%. The time point denotes: newly diagnosed GD, antithyroid drugs for less than 3 months. After RNA was extracted from PBMCs, the TCR library was made from it.

These records were also assigned to another study, of T cells in Graves' hyperthyroidism and ophthalmopathy. That report adds: Prediction of ophthalmopathy progression came a median around 6.1 months pre-onset.

The specimen was peripheral blood mononuclear cells (PBMCs), collected at new diagnosis, from a patient treated with antithyroid drugs. This sequence joins TRBV20-1 and TRBJ2-1; TRBD2 agrees at 9 bases. The TCR comes from a woman aged 25 to 39 with Graves disease. CDR3 loop: CSARGVAGEGYNEQFF. The CDR3 DNA sequence: TGCAGTGCTAGAGGGGTAGCGGGAGAGGGTTACAATGAGCAGTTCTTC.